The rows below give T cell receptor beta chains drawn from one sample of a study of long-term antiretroviral therapy in people with HIV. The protocol was immunoSEQ multiplex PCR, while the TCRdb copy is restricted to in-frame clones and leaves out a portion. Among roughly 29,000 clones listed, roughly 96% were seen once. This material consisted of unsorted PBMCs, taken 5.3 years after starting antiretroviral therapy. The receptors derive from a man between 25 and 39 years old with HIV. Each CDR3 is given with its conserved first and last residue. A D gene is named only where the DNA matches it firmly. Expanded clones get a size class; other rows say once, few or many, or leave the size out.

abundance | j_gene | d_gene | v_gene | CDR3aa | CDR3nt
NA | TRBJ2-1 | TRBD1 | TRBV27 | CASSPQDRVSYNEQFF | TGTGCCAGCAGTCCCCAGGACAGGGTCTCCTACAATGAGCAGTTCTTC
medium-sized | TRBJ1-2 | NA | TRBV9 | CASSVAVSNTYGYTF | TGTGCCAGCAGCGTAGCTGTCAGCAACACCTATGGCTACACCTTC
NA | TRBJ2-7 | NA | TRBV4-3 | CASSHARESSYEQYF | TGCGCCAGCAGCCACGCGCGGGAAAGCTCCTACGAGCAGTACTTC
once | TRBJ2-2 | NA | TRBV9 | CASSVGPNTGELFF | TGTGCCAGCAGCGTGGGTCCAAACACCGGGGAGCTGTTTTTT
NA | TRBJ2-3 | TRBD2 | TRBV9 | CASSVTSGSYTDTQYF | TGTGCCAGCAGCGTAACTAGCGGGAGTTACACAGATACGCAGTATTTT
NA | TRBJ2-5 | NA | TRBV7-3 | CASSLRPQETQYF | TGTGCCAGCAGCTTACGTCCCCAAGAGACCCAGTACTTC
NA | TRBJ1-1 | NA | TRBV10-1 | CASSDSGNTEAFF | TGCGCCAGCAGTGATTCCGGGAACACTGAAGCTTTCTTT
NA | TRBJ2-3 | TRBD1 | TRBV2 | CARGQGIGTQYF | TGTGCCAGGGGACAGGGTATCGGTACGCAGTATTTT
once | TRBJ2-5 | TRBD2 | TRBV5-1 | CASSNGLAGSQETQYF | TGCGCCAGCAGTAATGGACTAGCGGGGTCGCAAGAGACCCAGTACTTC
NA | TRBJ2-2 | NA | TRBV7-2 | CASSLYSPGGTGELFF | TGTGCCAGCAGCCTATACAGCCCGGGTGGGACCGGGGAGCTGTTTTTT
NA | TRBJ1-3 | NA | TRBV7-2 | CASSLTRYSGNTIYF | TGTGCCAGCAGCTTAACGAGATACTCTGGAAACACCATATATTTT
NA | TRBJ1-2 | TRBD1 | TRBV7-3 | CASSLIGQGSYGYTF | TGTGCCAGCAGCTTGATCGGACAGGGGAGCTATGGCTACACCTTC
NA | TRBJ2-3 | NA | TRBV12-5 | CASGLVVRGTDTQYF | TGTGCTAGTGGTTTGGTCGTCAGGGGCACAGATACGCAGTATTTT
NA | TRBJ2-2 | NA | TRBV6-4 | CASRGPTGELFF | TGTGCCAGCAGGGGGCCCACCGGGGAGCTGTTTTTT
NA | TRBJ1-2 | NA | TRBV6-1 | CASSPVAASGYTF | TGTGCCAGCAGCCCCGTCGCAGCCTCTGGCTACACCTTC
NA | TRBJ1-2 | NA | TRBV28 | CASSSGTVYGYTF | TGTGCCAGCAGTTCCGGGACGGTCTATGGCTACACCTTC
NA | TRBJ2-1 | NA | TRBV7-9 | CASSSRARSNEQFF | TGTGCCAGCAGTTCCAGGGCAAGGAGCAATGAGCAGTTCTTC
NA | TRBJ2-7 | NA | TRBV7-9 | CASNDYVGHEQYF | TGTGCCAGCAACGACTATGTGGGTCACGAGCAGTACTTC
NA | TRBJ2-7 | NA | TRBV10-3 | CAIGPPITGNYEQYF | TGTGCCATCGGGCCTCCTATCACAGGGAATTACGAGCAGTACTTC